This TCR beta chain was profiled in a study of blood T cell repertoires in COVID-19. Turning to the study itself: Samples came from the United States, Italy and Spain, spanning acute and convalescent COVID-19. PBMCs, B-cell-depleted T cells, or T cells were the source of the cDNA or gDNA that made up the material.

CDR3 length: 13 amino acids. The V gene's germline CDR1 is SGHTA and CDR2 FQGTGA. V dropped 2 bases and J dropped 5 bases, with 7 bases sitting between them. Original analysis: Scientists estimated how many nucleated cells there were by amplifying reference gene primers. The table came from immunoSEQ multiplex PCR; TCRdb's copy has only in-frame clones and leaves some out. The V and J calls and clone size are taken from that table; D and trimming were inferred from the DNA. Among about 250,000 clones listed, about 86% were seen once. J is TRBJ1-5 and V is TRBV7-3, with D possibly matching TRBD1 (5 bases). Input material: peripheral blood. The receptor's source is a man older than 75 with acute or convalescent COVID-19. The CDR3 region has the DNA TGTGCCAGCAGCTTAGGGGCCGATCAGCCCCAGCATTTT. The encoded protein is CASSLGADQPQHF. The whole variable domain, filled in from reference TRBV7-3 and TRBJ1-5, reads GAGVSQTPSNKVTEKGKYVELRCDPISGHTALYWYRQSLGQGPEFLIYFQGTGAADDSGLPNDRFFAVRPEGSVSTLKIQRTERGDSAVYLCASSLGADQPQHFGDGTRLSIL.